Below, 24 T cell receptor beta chains from the same sample are listed, as sequenced in a study of blood T cells in healthy people across ages. It was with a sample-barcoded 5' primer and a J-beta primer mix that a second PCR of about 6 to 12 cycles was run. Each CDR3 protein gets one entry after TCRdb re-called the 5' RACE reads with MiXCR. This table has some 1.4 million distinct CDR3 sequences, 40% to 50% appearing once. The sequencing sample was made of blood. The receptors derive from a woman aged 18-29 years in good health.

The chain recombines TRBV3-1 with TRBJ1-5; a weak D match, TRBD1 (5 bases). The CDR3 has 15 amino acids. The germline CDR1 and CDR2 sequences are LGHDT and YNNKEL (reference sequence). Trimming removed 2 bases at V and 7 bases at J, with 15 bases between. CDR3 residues: CASSQYGEGTQPQHF. For the CDR3, the DNA is TGTGCCAGCAGCCAATACGGGGAGGGGACCCAGCCCCAGCATTTT.

This clonotype was seen more than once but under ten times. This rearrangement joins TRBV7-9 to TRBJ1-1; TRBD1 aligns across 9 bases. The ends lost 5 bases at V and 0 bases at J; junction bases unmatched: 7. Per the germline V gene, CDR1 is SEHNR and CDR2 is FQNEAQ (reference sequence). The CDR3 length is 16 residues. CDR3 coding DNA: TGTGCCAGCAGCCGAGGACAGGGGAATCTGAACACTGAAGCTTTCTTT. The encoded protein is CASSRGQGNLNTEAFF.

This clonotype was found a few times. The chain joins TRBV4-1 to TRBJ2-1, with no clear D. This CDR3 region has 15 residues. The germline gives CDR1 MGHRA, CDR2 YSYEKL. Trimming removed 1 base from V and 10 bases from J, with 17 bases in between. The CDR3 region has the DNA TGCGCCAGCAGCCAAGGGGATCAGACTGTGGCCGAGCAGTTCTTC. Translated: CASSQGDQTVAEQFF.

This clonotype was recorded at least ten times. The rearrangement uses TRBV29-1 and TRBJ1-2; TRBD1 matches 9 bases. With V trimmed by 4 bases and J by 6 bases, 3 bases remained unmatched. This CDR3 is 12 amino acids long. Germline CDR1 SQVTM, CDR2 ANQGSEA. CDR3 loop: CSVGQGGDGYTF. The CDR3, as DNA: TGCAGCGTTGGACAGGGGGGAGATGGCTACACCTTC.

The chain employs TRBV5-1 and TRBJ2-3; TRBD2 aligns across 9 bases. CDR3 length: 23 residues. Per the germline V gene, CDR1 is SGHRS and CDR2 is YFSETQ. J lost 2 bases, V lost 4 bases, and 29 bases had no gene match. CDR3 coding DNA: TGCGCCAGCAGCCTGAGCGGGGGGCTCTTGGCCCGGTCACCCCCGAGGTACACAGATACGCAGTATTTT. Translation gives CASSLSGGLLARSPPRYTDTQYF.

This chain connects TRBV6-4 to TRBJ2-7, with D perhaps matching TRBD2 (6 bases). The DNA end is a closer match to TRBJ2-4, so the J assignment may be wrong. Per germline, CDR1 MRHNA and CDR2 SNTAGT. CDR3 length equals 13 residues. The CDR3 bases are TGTGCCAGCAGTGACGGGGGGTCGGGCATTCAGTACTTC. This encodes CASSDGGSGIQYF.

The rearrangement joins TRBV14 to TRBJ2-1, with 12 bases matching TRBD2. Trimming cost V 0 bases and J 5 bases; bases outside gene matches: 8. The germline V gene has CDR1 SGHDN and CDR2 FVKESK. There are 18 residues in the CDR3. The CDR3 nucleotides are TGTGCCAGCAGCCAAGATAACGCTAGGACTAGCGGGAACAATGAGCAGTTCTTC. Encoded protein: CASSQDNARTSGNNEQFF.

J is TRBJ1-2 and V is TRBV30; D ambiguous. Germline lookup yields CDR1 GTSNPN and CDR2 SVGIG (reference sequence). V was shortened by 5 bases and J by 5 bases, with 6 bases between the two germline ends. The CDR3 sequence is 10 residues long. In DNA form, the CDR3 reads TGTGCCTGGGGACGTTATGGCTACACCTTC. Translated, it gives CAWGRYGYTF.

CDR3 in DNA: TGCAGCGTTCCCCAAAACTTTCGCGGGGGAGCGGATGGCTACACCTTC. Translated: CSVPQNFRGGADGYTF. The rearrangement uses TRBV29-1 and TRBJ1-2; the D gene is possibly TRBD1 (5 bases). This CDR3 spans 16 amino acids. Germline CDR1 is SQVTM and CDR2 is ANQGSEA. V was trimmed by 5 bases and J by 6 bases, leaving 25 bases between them.

The chain combines TRBV9 with TRBJ2-5, with D perhaps matching TRBD1 (6 bases). The J call may be in error: the DNA end matches TRBJ2-4 better. CDR1 SGDLS and CDR2 YYNGEE come from the germline V gene. The CDR3 runs 14 residues. CDR3 sequence reads: CASSVGDRLNIQYF. The CDR3 DNA is TGTGCCAGCAGCGTCGGTGACAGGCTAAACATTCAGTACTTC.

The chain joins TRBV6-2 or TRBV6-3 to TRBJ2-1, with D tentatively TRBD2 (5 bases). The J call is in doubt because the DNA end fits TRBJ2-7 better. In germline, CDR1 is MNHEY, CDR2 SVGEGT. There are 15 residues in the CDR3. CDR3 sequence reads: CASSWRAPTYNEQYF. The CDR3 bases are TGTGCCAGCAGTTGGCGGGCACCAACCTACAATGAGCAGTACTTC.

The chain has TRBV7-7 and TRBJ2-1; 11 nucleotides line up with TRBD2. This CDR3 is built from 17 residues. The V gene end was trimmed by 5 bases and the J gene end by 10 bases; junction bases not matched to a gene: 16. Germline lookup yields CDR1 SSHAT and CDR2 FNYEAQ (reference sequence). The CDR3 here is CASSQTPGTSGSSEQFF. The CDR3 coding sequence is TGTGCCAGCAGCCAAACCCCCGGGACTAGCGGTTCCAGCGAGCAGTTCTTC. The variable domain in full, with the rest retrieved from reference TRBV7-7 and TRBJ2-1, is GAGVSQSPRYKVTKRGQDVTLRCDPISSHATLYWYQQALGQGPEFLTYFNYEAQPDKSGLPSDRFSAERPEGSISTLTIQRTEQRDSAMYRCASSQTPGTSGSSEQFFGPGTRLTVL.

The chain recombines TRBV15 with TRBJ2-7, with D unclear. TRBJ2-5 explains the end of the DNA better; the J call may be wrong. The CDR3 runs 13 residues. Germline V lookup: CDR1 LNHNV, CDR2 YYDKDF (reference sequence). The CDR3 reads CATSKNSQETQYF. CDR3 DNA: TGTGCCACCAGCAAGAACAGCCAAGAGACCCAGTACTTC.

This clonotype was detected a few times. The chain combines TRBV6-1 with TRBJ1-2, with D hard to call. Between the trimmed V and J ends, which lost 2 bases and 8 bases, there was a span of 12 bases. Germline V gene data show CDR1 as MNHNS and CDR2 as SASEGT. The CDR3 is 13 residues long. For the CDR3, the DNA is TGTGCCAGCAGTGAAAACGCCAAAGGAGGCTACACCTTC. Protein sequence: CASSENAKGGYTF.

The rearrangement joins TRBV28 to TRBJ2-4; D may be TRBD2 (6 bases). Germline assignment: CDR1 MDHEN and CDR2 SYDVKM. Trimming cost V 9 bases and J 15 bases, with 18 bases left between them. This CDR3 comprises 11 residues. CDR3 protein: CASAEEGLLYF. DNA of the CDR3: TGTGCCAGTGCTGAGGAGGGGTTGTTGTACTTC.

This clonotype was recorded at least ten times. The chain has TRBV9 and TRBJ1-5, with TRBD1 matching 10 bases. V lost 3 bases to trimming and J lost 4 bases; unmatched junction nucleotides: 1. The CDR3 has 14 amino acids. The V gene's germline CDR1 is SGDLS and CDR2 YYNGEE. The CDR3 coding sequence is TGTGCCAGCAGCGCGGGACAGGGGAATCAGCCCCAGCATTTT. Translating it yields CASSAGQGNQPQHF.

The CDR3 is CASRLERYGTYEQYF. CDR3 in DNA: TGTGCCAGCAGACTAGAGAGGTACGGAACCTACGAGCAGTACTTC. The chain has TRBV7-8 and TRBJ2-5; a weak D match, TRBD2 (5 bases). The tail of the sequence fits TRBJ2-7 better, so the J call may be wrong. Germline V lookup: CDR1 SGHVS, CDR2 FQNEAQ. The CDR3 is made up of 15 amino acids.

The chain recombines TRBV30 with TRBJ2-3; 9 nucleotides agree with TRBD1. The CDR3 is 15 residues long. J gave up 4 bases and V 4 bases, and 9 bases lay outside the gene matches. Germline CDR1 reads GTSNPN; CDR2 reads SVGIG (reference sequence). The CDR3 nucleotides read TGTGCCTGGACCCCGGGACAGGGAGGAGCAGATACGCAGTATTTT. As protein: CAWTPGQGGADTQYF.

This clonotype came up many times. The chain recombines TRBV4-1 with TRBJ2-4; D not certain. Trimming cost V 2 bases and J 5 bases, with 19 bases left between them. From germline, CDR1 is MGHRA and CDR2 YSYEKL. The CDR3 extends over 17 amino acids. The CDR3 DNA reads as TGCGCCAGCAGCCAACTTTACCTCCGCGCGGAAGAAAACATTCAGTACTTC. Translation gives CASSQLYLRAEENIQYF.

The chain couples TRBV11-2 to TRBJ2-4; D is unresolved. The CDR3 covers 12 residues. V was trimmed by 4 bases and J by 13 bases, leaving 14 bases between them. CDR1 is SGHAT and CDR2 is FQNNGV in the germline V gene. The DNA for the CDR3 is TGTGCCAGCAGCTCAGACGTCGGCGGCCAGTACTTC. Its protein product is CASSSDVGGQYF.

CDR3 DNA: TGCAGTGCTAGAGATAAGATGGAGGCTTTCTTT. This gives the protein CSARDKMEAFF. The chain links TRBV20-1 to TRBJ1-1, with unresolved D. Per germline, CDR1 DFQATT and CDR2 SNEGSKA (reference sequence). V was shortened by 0 bases and J by 11 bases, with 10 bases between the two germline ends. This CDR3 has 11 amino acids.

The chain links TRBV4-1 to TRBJ2-3, with a tentative D call TRBD1 (5 bases). The CDR3 has 15 amino acids. Deletions cut 6 bases from V and 1 base from J, with 14 bases between. In germline, CDR1 is MGHRA, CDR2 YSYEKL. The CDR3 here is CASRREGAGTDTQYF. The CDR3 DNA sequence: TGCGCCAGCAGAAGGGAAGGGGCCGGCACAGATACGCAGTATTTT.

With regard to this clonotype: At one of its ends the junction is not consistent with the germline gene, which may arise from a read error. This chain links TRBV15 with TRBJ2-7; 7 bases are a match to TRBD1. CDR1 and CDR2 (germline): LNHNV, YYDKDF (reference sequence). The CDR3 loop spans 15 amino acids. CDR3 region: CATSTPTGLHNERYF. Here the CDR3 DNA reads TGTGCCACCAGCACCCCGACAGGGCTGCACAATGAGCGGTACTTC.

This clonotype is a singleton in its sample. The V gene is TRBV12-3 or TRBV12-4, the J gene TRBJ2-1, with 11 nucleotides matching TRBD2. The J call may be mistaken, given a closer DNA end match to TRBJ2-7. This CDR3 has 16 amino acids. The CDR3 region is CASRGKGLAVYNEQYF. The DNA for the CDR3 is TGTGCCAGCAGGGGGAAGGGACTAGCGGTATACAATGAGCAGTACTTC.